Listed here are 15 T cell receptor beta chains from one sample, sequenced in a study of neurological immune-mediated disorders. In TCRdb, the 5' RACE reads were re-called with MiXCR into one record per CDR3 protein. The sample consists of 50,000 to 60,000 distinct CDR3 sequences, under 4.5% of them appearing once. The sample taken for sequencing was CD4+ T cells from blood. These TCRs come from a woman aged 40 to 50 with multiple sclerosis.

There are many counts of this clonotype. The chain links TRBV21-1 to TRBJ2-6. TRBV21-1 is a listed pseudogene. The CDR3 runs to 12 residues. The CDR3 DNA reads as TGTGCCACCCGCTCTGGGGCCAACGTCCTGACTTTC. This translates into CATRSGANVLTF.

This clonotype was seen many times. The chain links TRBV6-2 or TRBV6-3 to TRBJ2-7; TRBD1 or TRBD2 may be the D gene (6 bases each). Deletions cut 6 bases from V and 2 bases from J, with 8 bases between. CDR3 length equals 12 residues. CDR1 and CDR2 from the germline V gene are MNHEY and SVGEGT. The CDR3 DNA reads TGTGCCAGCAGAAGGGGGGCCTACGAGCAGTACTTC. This codes for CASRRGAYEQYF.

This clonotype has a count of ten or more. J is TRBJ2-5 and V is TRBV5-1; TRBD2 agrees at 8 bases. J lost 4 bases, V lost 4 bases, and 12 bases had no gene match. This CDR3 has 16 residues. Looked up from germline, CDR1 is SGHRS and CDR2 is YFSETQ. CDR3 residues: CASSRGASGGGETQYF. The CDR3 nucleotides are TGCGCCAGCAGCCGCGGGGCGAGCGGGGGTGGAGAGACCCAGTACTTC.

This clonotype was counted ten times or more. The chain is built from TRBV4-2 and TRBJ2-3, with a possible D match to TRBD2 (5 bases). This CDR3 contains 16 residues. Germline CDR1 is LGHNA and CDR2 is YNFKEQ. V dropped 1 base and J dropped 2 bases, with 13 bases sitting between them. Written as DNA, the CDR3 is TGTGCCAGCAGCCAAGTAACAGCGGAGAACACAGATACGCAGTATTTT. The encoded protein is CASSQVTAENTDTQYF.

This clonotype has ten or more counts. This chain joins TRBV2 and TRBJ1-2, with no clear D. Germline V gene sequence: CDR1 SNHLY, CDR2 FYNNEI. V was clipped by 1 base and J by 8 bases, with 11 bases between them. The CDR3 loop spans 13 amino acids. CDR3: CASSEGGVSGYTF. In DNA form, the CDR3 reads TGTGCCAGCAGTGAAGGGGGAGTGAGCGGCTACACCTTC.

This clonotype was recorded at least ten times. This sequence joins TRBV20-1 and TRBJ1-1; D might be TRBD1 (5 bases). Germline loops: CDR1 DFQATT, CDR2 SNEGSKA (reference sequence). The CDR3 is 15 amino acids. Trimming stripped 0 bases from V and 3 bases from J, with 14 bases between. CDR3 coding DNA: TGCAGTGCTAGAGAAGTGTCGGGACGGGACACTGAAGCTTTCTTT. It codes for CSAREVSGRDTEAFF.

V gene TRBV7-7 combines with J gene TRBJ1-6, with TRBD1 identical over 7 bases. CDR3 length: 15 amino acids. In germline, CDR1 is SSHAT, CDR2 FNYEAQ (reference sequence). Trimming at V came to 5 bases and at J to 10 bases, leaving 11 bases not matched to a gene. In nucleotides, the CDR3 is TGTGCCAGCAGCCTCAGGGGGGCCCTAAACTCACCCCTCCACTTT. It encodes CASSLRGALNSPLHF.

This clonotype was seen ten or more times. In DNA, the CDR3 is TGCAGTGCTGATAACCGGGACAGCTATGGCTACACCTTC. Its translation: CSADNRDSYGYTF. This chain links TRBV20-1 with TRBJ1-2; 7 bases align to TRBD1. The germline V gene has CDR1 DFQATT and CDR2 SNEGSKA (reference sequence). The CDR3 is made up of 13 amino acids. V shed 5 bases and J 4 bases; nucleotides not matched to a gene: 7.

This clonotype was recorded at least ten times. The genes are TRBV20-1 and TRBJ1-2; D might be TRBD1 (6 bases). The CDR3 length is 14 residues. The germline CDR1 and CDR2 sequences are DFQATT and SNEGSKA (reference sequence). V lost 5 bases and J 7 bases, leaving 20 bases between the germline ends. The CDR3 region has the DNA TGCAGTGCTTGGAGAACCGGGACAACGGGTGGCTACACCTTC. Its protein product is CSAWRTGTTGGYTF.

In its sample, this clonotype was seen many times. The J gene is TRBJ2-3, the V gene TRBV24-1; D is undetermined. Germline assignment: CDR1 KGHDR and CDR2 SFDVKD. The V end lost 4 bases, the J end lost 2 bases, and 3 bases lay between the germline ends. This CDR3 contains 12 residues. Here the CDR3 DNA reads TGTGCCACCAGTGACTCCACAGATACGCAGTATTTT. Amino acid sequence: CATSDSTDTQYF.

This clonotype was recorded many times. This chain joins TRBV2 and TRBJ2-7, with 8 bases that match TRBD1. The germline V gene encodes CDR1 SNHLY and CDR2 FYNNEI. J was trimmed by 3 bases and V by 6 bases; bases with no gene match: 1. CDR3 length: 12 residues. The CDR3: CASRDRDYEQYF. As DNA, the CDR3 is TGTGCCAGCAGGGACAGGGACTACGAGCAGTACTTC. Supplemented by reference TRBV2 and TRBJ2-7, the full variable domain reads EPEVTQTPSHQVTQMGQEVILRCVPISNHLYFYWYRQILGQKVEFLVSFYNNEISEKSEIFDDQFSVERPDGSNFTLKIRSTKLEDSAMYFCASRDRDYEQYFGPGTRLTVT.

This clonotype has a count of ten or more. The gene calls are TRBV20-1 and TRBJ2-7; the match to TRBD1 covers 8 bases. The CDR3 covers 16 residues. The V gene end was trimmed by 6 bases and the J gene end by 4 bases; junction bases not matched to a gene: 17. Germline values: CDR1 DFQATT, CDR2 SNEGSKA (reference sequence). CDR3 bases: TGCAGTGCCGGGGCAGGGGGCTTCTCATCGGGTTACGAGCAGTACTTC. As protein: CSAGAGGFSSGYEQYF.

This clonotype appeared many times. V and J are TRBV4-1 and TRBJ2-1; 9 nucleotides line up with TRBD2. CDR3 size: 15 residues. Germline CDR1 MGHRA, CDR2 YSYEKL. After removal of 3 bases from V and 6 bases from J, the junction contained 6 bases not matched to a gene. The CDR3 loop is CASSHPAGGVNEQFF. In DNA form, the CDR3 reads TGCGCCAGCAGCCACCCAGCGGGGGGAGTCAATGAGCAGTTCTTC.

As to this clonotype: A read error may be the cause here, since a much bigger clone is one base away. The rearrangement links TRBV6-5 to TRBJ2-1; the match to TRBD1 covers 7 bases. The CDR3 totals 15 residues. Germline CDR1 MNHEY, CDR2 SVGAGI. The chain's CDR3 is CVSGPETGLYNEQFF. CDR3 coding DNA: TGTGTCAGCGGCCCCGAGACAGGGCTATACAATGAGCAGTTCTTC.

There are many counts of this clonotype. CDR3 nucleotide sequence: TGTGCCAGCACCGGGGACCTTCCGGGACAGGGCTACAATGAGCAGTTCTTC. Residues: CASTGDLPGQGYNEQFF. The chain is built from TRBV7-9 and TRBJ2-1, with TRBD1 matching over 9 bases. CDR3 size: 17 residues. Germline V gene sequence: CDR1 SEHNR, CDR2 FQNEAQ (reference sequence). Trimming removed 7 bases from V and 3 bases from J; junction bases left unmatched: 13.